This T cell receptor (beta chain) originates from a study of identical twins. Whole-study findings and limits: Cord blood's abundant beta clonotypes had fewer insertions, unlike memory repertoires.

Germline assignment: CDR1 SQVTM and CDR2 ANQGSEA. The junction had 9 bases not matched to a gene; V was cut back by 7 bases and J by 9 bases. The CDR3 is 12 residues long. Notes on this clonotype: Antigen unknown.

Template switching, a step in the protocol, added a universal primer site, and cDNA carried unique molecular identifiers. Each CDR3 protein is one row after TCRdb ran MiXCR on the 5' RACE reads. The data hold 450,000 or so distinct CDR3 sequences, with more than 13% observed a single time. This same sample was also taken into another study, of yellow fever vaccine responses in identical twins.

Input material: CD4+ T cells sorted from blood. This TCR was recovered from a young woman in good health. V usage is TRBV29-1 and J usage is TRBJ2-5; 9 bases line up with TRBD1. The CDR3 nucleotides are TGCAGCGCAACGGGACAGGGTGCGTCCCAGTACTTC. It translates to CSATGQGASQYF.